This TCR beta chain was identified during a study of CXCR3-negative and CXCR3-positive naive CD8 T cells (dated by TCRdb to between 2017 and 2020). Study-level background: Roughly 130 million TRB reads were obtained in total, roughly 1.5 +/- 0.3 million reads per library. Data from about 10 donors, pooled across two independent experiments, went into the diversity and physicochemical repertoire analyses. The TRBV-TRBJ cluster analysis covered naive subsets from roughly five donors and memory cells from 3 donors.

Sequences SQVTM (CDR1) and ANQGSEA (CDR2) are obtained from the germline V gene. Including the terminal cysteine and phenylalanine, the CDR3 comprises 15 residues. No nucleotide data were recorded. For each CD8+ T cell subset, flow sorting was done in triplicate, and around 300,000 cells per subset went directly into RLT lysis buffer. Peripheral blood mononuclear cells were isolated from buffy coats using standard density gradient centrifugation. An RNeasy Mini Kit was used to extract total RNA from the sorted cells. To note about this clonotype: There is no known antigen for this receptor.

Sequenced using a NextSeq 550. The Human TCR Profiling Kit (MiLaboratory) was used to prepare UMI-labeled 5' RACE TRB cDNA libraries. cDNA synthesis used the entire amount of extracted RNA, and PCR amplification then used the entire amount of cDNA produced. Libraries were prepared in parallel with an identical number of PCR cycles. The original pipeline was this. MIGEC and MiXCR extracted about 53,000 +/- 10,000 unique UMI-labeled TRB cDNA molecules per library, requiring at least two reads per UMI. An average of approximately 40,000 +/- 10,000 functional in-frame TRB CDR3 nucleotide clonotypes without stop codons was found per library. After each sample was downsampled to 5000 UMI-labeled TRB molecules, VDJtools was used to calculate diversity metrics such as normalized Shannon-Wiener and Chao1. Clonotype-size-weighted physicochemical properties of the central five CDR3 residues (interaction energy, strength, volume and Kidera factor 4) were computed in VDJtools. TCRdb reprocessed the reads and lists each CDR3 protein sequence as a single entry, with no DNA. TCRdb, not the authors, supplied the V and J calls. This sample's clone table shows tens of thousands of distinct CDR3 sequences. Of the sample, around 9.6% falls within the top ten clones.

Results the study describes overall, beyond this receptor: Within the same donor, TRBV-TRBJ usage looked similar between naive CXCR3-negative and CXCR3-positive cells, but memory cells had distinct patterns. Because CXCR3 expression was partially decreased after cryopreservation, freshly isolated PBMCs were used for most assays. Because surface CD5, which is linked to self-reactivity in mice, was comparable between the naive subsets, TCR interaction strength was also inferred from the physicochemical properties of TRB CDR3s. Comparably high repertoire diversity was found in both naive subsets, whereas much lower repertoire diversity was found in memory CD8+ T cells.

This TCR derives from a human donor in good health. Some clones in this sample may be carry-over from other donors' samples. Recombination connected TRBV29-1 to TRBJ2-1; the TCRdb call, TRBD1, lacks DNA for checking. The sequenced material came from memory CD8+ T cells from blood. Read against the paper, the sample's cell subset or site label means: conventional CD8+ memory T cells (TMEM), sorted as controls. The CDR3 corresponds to CSAHRATGSYNEQFF.